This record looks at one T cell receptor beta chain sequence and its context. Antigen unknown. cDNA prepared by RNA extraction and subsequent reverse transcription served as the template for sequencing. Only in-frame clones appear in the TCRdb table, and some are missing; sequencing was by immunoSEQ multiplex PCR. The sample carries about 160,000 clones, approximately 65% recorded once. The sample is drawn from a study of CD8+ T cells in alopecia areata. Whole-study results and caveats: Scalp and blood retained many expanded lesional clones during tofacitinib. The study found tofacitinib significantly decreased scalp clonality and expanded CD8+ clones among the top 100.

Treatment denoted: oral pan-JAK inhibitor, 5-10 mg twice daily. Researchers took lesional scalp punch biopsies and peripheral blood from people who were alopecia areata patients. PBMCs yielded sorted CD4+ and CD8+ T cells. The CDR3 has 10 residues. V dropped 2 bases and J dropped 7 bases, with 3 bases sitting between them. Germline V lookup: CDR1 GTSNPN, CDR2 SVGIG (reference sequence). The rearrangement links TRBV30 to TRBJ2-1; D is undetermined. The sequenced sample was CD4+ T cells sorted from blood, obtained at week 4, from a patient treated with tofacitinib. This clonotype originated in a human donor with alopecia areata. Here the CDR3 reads CAWSINEQFF. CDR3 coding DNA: TGTGCCTGGAGTATAAATGAGCAGTTCTTC.